This T cell receptor (beta chain) was sequenced in a study of cytotoxic CD8 clonotypes in ibrutinib-treated CLL. The CDR3 extends over 16 amino acids. The V and J ends lost 1 base and 0 bases respectively, with 10 bases between them. Per germline, CDR1 LGHNT and CDR2 FRNRAP. Here immunoSEQ multiplex PCR was the method, and the copy in TCRdb shows in-frame clones only, minus some. The sample lists approximately 80,000 clones; about 86% were seen once. The origin of this receptor is a human donor with chronic lymphocytic leukemia. This chain connects TRBV12-5 to TRBJ1-5; a weak D match, TRBD1 (5 bases). Sample: PBMCs, taken before ibrutinib treatment. In DNA, the CDR3 is TGTGCTAGTGGTTTGGGGACAAGATATAGCAATCAGCCCCAGCATTTT. Residues: CASGLGTRYSNQPQHF.